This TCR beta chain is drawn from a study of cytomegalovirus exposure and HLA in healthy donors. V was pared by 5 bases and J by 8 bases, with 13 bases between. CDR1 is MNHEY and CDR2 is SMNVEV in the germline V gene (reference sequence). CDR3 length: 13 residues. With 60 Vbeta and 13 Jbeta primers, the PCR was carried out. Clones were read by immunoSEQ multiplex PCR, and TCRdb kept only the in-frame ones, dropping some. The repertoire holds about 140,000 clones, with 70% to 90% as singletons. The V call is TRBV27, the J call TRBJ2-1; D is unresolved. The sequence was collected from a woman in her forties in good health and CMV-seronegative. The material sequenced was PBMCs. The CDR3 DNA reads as TGTGCCAGCAGTCTACCGCCGGGTTATGAGCAGTTCTTC. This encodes CASSLPPGYEQFF.